This T cell receptor (beta chain) was captured in a study of blood T cells in healthy people across ages. Study-level points and caveats: Roughly linear declines in TCR beta diversity per million T cells occurred with age.

This CDR3 comprises 13 residues. Germline V gene lookup returns CDR1 DFQATT and CDR2 SNEGSKA (reference sequence). Trimming cost V 4 bases and J 4 bases; bases outside gene matches: 5. Primers used in a second PCR of about 6 to 11 cycles were a sample-barcoded 5' primer and a J-beta primer mix. TCRdb re-called the 5' RACE reads through MiXCR, storing one row per CDR3 protein. The table records just under 900,000 distinct CDR3 sequences, more than 25% of them present only once. This clonotype was recorded at least ten times. Its specificity is not known. This rearrangement joins TRBV20-1 to TRBJ2-5; 8 positions match TRBD2. The sequence was collected from a woman aged 80 or older in good health. The sample was blood. Here the CDR3 DNA reads TGCAGTGCTATCGCGGGGGGCCCAGAGACCCAGTACTTC. Translating gives CSAIAGGPETQYF.